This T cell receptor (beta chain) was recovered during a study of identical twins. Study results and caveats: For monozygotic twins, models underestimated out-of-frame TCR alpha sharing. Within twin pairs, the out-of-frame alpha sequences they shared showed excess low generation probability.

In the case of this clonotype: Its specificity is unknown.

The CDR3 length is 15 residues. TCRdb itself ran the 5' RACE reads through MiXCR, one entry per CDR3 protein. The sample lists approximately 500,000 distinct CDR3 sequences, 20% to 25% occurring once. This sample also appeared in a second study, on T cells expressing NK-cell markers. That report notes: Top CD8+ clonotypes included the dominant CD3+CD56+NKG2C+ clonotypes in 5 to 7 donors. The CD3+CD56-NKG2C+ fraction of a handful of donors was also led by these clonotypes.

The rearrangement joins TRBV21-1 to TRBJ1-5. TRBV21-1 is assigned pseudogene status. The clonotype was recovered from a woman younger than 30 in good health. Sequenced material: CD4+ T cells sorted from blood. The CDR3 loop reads CASSKAEYSNQPQHF. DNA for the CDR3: TGTGCCAGCAGCAAAGCGGAGTATAGCAATCAGCCCCAGCATTTT.